These T cell receptor beta chains were read from a single sample in a study of response to subunit inactivated influenza vaccine. TCRdb re-called the RT-PCR reads through MiXCR, storing one row per CDR3 protein. This sample yields 530,000 or so distinct CDR3 sequences, of which 10% to 15% are seen a single time; 10% belongs to the top ten. The specimen comprised PBMCs from blood, sampled on the day of vaccination. Receptor source: a man aged 45 to 65 who received an inactivated influenza vaccine. Each CDR3 is given without its conserved first and last residue.

J | V | CDR3
TRBJ2-4 | TRBV7-9 | ASSPPGVGIQY
TRBJ2-5 | TRBV12-3/TRBV12-4 | ASSPRTSGQETQY
TRBJ1-3 | TRBV5-1 | ASSPDRVRTGNTIY
TRBJ1-3 | TRBV18 | ASSTRQGSGNTIY
TRBJ2-2 | TRBV5-6 | ASEGLVTGELF
TRBJ2-1 | TRBV7-2 | ASTNGVEQF
TRBJ1-1 | TRBV6-5 | ASSYGGGGNTEAF
TRBJ2-1 | TRBV4-1 | ASSQGWAERPPF
TRBJ2-2 | TRBV15 | ATSTRTANTGELF
TRBJ2-1 | TRBV27 | ASSLLRGPTSFYNEQF
TRBJ1-4 | TRBV15 | ATSSRHATNEKLF
TRBJ2-1 | TRBV7-6 | ASSLGTSDYEQF
TRBJ2-7 | TRBV12-3/TRBV12-4 | ASSLAGFQQY
TRBJ1-1 | TRBV12-3/TRBV12-4 | ASSFGTANTEAF
TRBJ2-7 | TRBV7-2 | ASSSEPLAGEQY
TRBJ2-2 | TRBV2 | ASRGMPGELF
TRBJ1-6 | TRBV12-3/TRBV12-4 | ASRNPGQGLGSPLH
TRBJ2-1 | TRBV5-1 | ASSLISDEQF
TRBJ2-1 | TRBV6-1 | ASSISLSSYNEQF
TRBJ2-3 | TRBV5-1 | ASSLGNGGRLTDTQY
TRBJ2-1 | TRBV20-1 | SSSGTSFYNEQF
TRBJ2-6 | TRBV7-9 | ASSYWDRVSIRDYSGANVLT
TRBJ2-2 | TRBV3-1 | ASSQTAGLF
TRBJ2-1 | TRBV4-1 | ASSLPTRLGQQF
TRBJ2-5 | TRBV7-2 | ASSLERETQY
TRBJ2-1 | TRBV24-1 | ATSDFGGQGNEQF
TRBJ2-2 | TRBV5-6 | ASSWGTGVTGELF
TRBJ2-2 | TRBV5-1 | ASSLVVAGFDTGELF
TRBJ2-3 | TRBV15 | ATSKWRGEGDTQY
TRBJ2-1 | TRBV29-1 | SVIQIISEQF
TRBJ2-2 | TRBV20-1 | SAPRLAGRWNTGELF
TRBJ1-1 | TRBV11-2 | ASKPGQGATEAF
TRBJ2-1 | TRBV5-1 | ASSWSGGAYNEQF
TRBJ2-5 | TRBV29-1 | SVEGIYRVETQY
TRBJ2-7 | TRBV4-1 | ASSQESFPSLDEQY
TRBJ2-3 | TRBV4-3 | ASSQVGDLTSSDTQY
TRBJ2-1 | TRBV25-1 | ASSEVQRESNEQF
TRBJ1-1 | TRBV5-5 | ASSWSQGNTEAF
TRBJ2-1 | TRBV5-6 | ASSFVFYEQF
TRBJ2-1 | TRBV5-1 | ASSGGGGARNEQF
TRBJ2-2 | TRBV11-2 | ASSLIRGYTGELF
TRBJ2-3 | TRBV15 | ATSARTGADTQY
TRBJ2-7 | TRBV6-2/TRBV6-3 | ASSYSWSSYEQY
TRBJ1-1 | TRBV6-2/TRBV6-3 | ASSALGTEAF
TRBJ1-1 | TRBV5-4 | ASSLEDRDRGRRAAEAF
TRBJ2-3 | TRBV7-2 | ASSISGGGDTQY
TRBJ2-1 | TRBV12-3/TRBV12-4 | ASSRLAGRHNEQF
TRBJ1-2 | TRBV4-3 | ASSQDSYSYHYGYT
TRBJ2-1 | TRBV6-2/TRBV6-3 | ASSYADTSYNEQF
TRBJ2-1 | TRBV7-9 | ASSLRHDNEQF
TRBJ2-3 | TRBV24-1 | ATSDNSRDTQY
TRBJ2-4 | TRBV7-9 | ASSSRVQGLNIQY
TRBJ2-2 | TRBV6-2/TRBV6-3 | ASSQGAGELF
TRBJ2-3 | TRBV29-1 | SGSDSLYNNVDTDTQY
TRBJ2-7 | TRBV28 | ASSLTRDRNYEQY
TRBJ1-5 | TRBV29-1 | SVALSGGNQPQH
TRBJ1-4 | TRBV5-1 | ASSSTTGTNEKLF
TRBJ2-5 | TRBV10-3 | AISESLAGDTGETQY
TRBJ2-6 | TRBV12-3/TRBV12-4 | ASIGLAGSGANVLT